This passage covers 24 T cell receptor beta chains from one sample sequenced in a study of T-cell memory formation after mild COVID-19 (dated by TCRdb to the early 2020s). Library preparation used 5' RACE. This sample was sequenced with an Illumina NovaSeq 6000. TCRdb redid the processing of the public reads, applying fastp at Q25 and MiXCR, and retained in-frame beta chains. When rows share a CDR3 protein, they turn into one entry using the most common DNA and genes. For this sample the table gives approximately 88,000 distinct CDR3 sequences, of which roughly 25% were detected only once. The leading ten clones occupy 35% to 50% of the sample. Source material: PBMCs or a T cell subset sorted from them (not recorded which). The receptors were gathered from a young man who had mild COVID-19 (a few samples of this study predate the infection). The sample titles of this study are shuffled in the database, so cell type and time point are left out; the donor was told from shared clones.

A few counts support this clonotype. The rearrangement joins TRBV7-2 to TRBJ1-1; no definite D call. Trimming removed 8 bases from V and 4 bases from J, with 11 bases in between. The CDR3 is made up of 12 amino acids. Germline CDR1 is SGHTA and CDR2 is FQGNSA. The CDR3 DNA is TGTGCCAGCGGCGAGGTGGGCACTGAAGCTTTCTTT. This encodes CASGEVGTEAFF.

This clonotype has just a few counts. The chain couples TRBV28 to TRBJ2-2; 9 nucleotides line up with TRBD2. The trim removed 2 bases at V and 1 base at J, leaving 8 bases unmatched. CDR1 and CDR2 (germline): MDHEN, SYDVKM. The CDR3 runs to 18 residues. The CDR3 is CASSLTFLAGWNTGELFF. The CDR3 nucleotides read TGTGCCAGCAGTTTAACGTTCCTAGCGGGGTGGAACACCGGGGAGCTGTTTTTT.

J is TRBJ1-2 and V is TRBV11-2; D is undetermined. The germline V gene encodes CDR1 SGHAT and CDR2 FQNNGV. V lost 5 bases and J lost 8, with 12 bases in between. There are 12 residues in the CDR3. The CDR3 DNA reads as TGTGCCAGCAGCGGCCAACAAGGGGGCTACACCTTC. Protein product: CASSGQQGGYTF.

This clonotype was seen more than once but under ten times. The CDR3 loop is CSVQGSSGEQYF. The CDR3 nucleotides read TGCAGCGTACAGGGGTCTTCGGGGGAGCAGTACTTC. V usage is TRBV29-1 and J usage is TRBJ2-7; 7 positions match TRBD1. The CDR3 length is 12 residues. J gave up 7 bases and V 6 bases, and 9 bases lay outside the gene matches. The germline V gene has CDR1 SQVTM and CDR2 ANQGSEA.

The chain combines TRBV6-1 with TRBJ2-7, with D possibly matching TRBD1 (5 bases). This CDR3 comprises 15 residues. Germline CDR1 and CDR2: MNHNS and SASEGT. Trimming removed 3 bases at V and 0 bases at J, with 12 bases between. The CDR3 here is CASSEGPDPSYEQYF. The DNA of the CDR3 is TGTGCCAGCAGTGAGGGGCCCGACCCCTCCTACGAGCAGTACTTC.

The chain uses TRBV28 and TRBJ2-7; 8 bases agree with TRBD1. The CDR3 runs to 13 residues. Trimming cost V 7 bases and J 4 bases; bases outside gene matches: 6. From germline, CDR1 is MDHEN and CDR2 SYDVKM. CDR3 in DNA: TGTGCCAGCACCCCCGACAGGGGTTACGAGCAGTACGTC. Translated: CASTPDRGYEQYV.

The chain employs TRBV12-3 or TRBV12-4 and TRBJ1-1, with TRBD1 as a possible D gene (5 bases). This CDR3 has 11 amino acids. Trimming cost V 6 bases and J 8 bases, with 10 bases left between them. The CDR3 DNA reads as TGTGCCAGCAGCTGGGGGGTCGAAGCTTTCTTT. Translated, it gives CASSWGVEAFF.

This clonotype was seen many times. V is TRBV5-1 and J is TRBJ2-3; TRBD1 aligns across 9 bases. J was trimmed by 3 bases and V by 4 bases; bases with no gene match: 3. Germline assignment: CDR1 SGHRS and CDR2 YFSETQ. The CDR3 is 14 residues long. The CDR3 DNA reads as TGCGCCAGCAGCCCGGGACAGGGAACAGATACGCAGTATTTT. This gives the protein CASSPGQGTDTQYF.

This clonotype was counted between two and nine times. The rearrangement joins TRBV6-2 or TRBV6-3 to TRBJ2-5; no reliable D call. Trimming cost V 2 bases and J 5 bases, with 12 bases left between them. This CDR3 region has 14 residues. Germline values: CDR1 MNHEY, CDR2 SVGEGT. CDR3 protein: CASSYQTLRETQYF. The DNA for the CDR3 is TGTGCCAGCAGTTACCAGACACTACGGGAGACCCAGTACTTC.

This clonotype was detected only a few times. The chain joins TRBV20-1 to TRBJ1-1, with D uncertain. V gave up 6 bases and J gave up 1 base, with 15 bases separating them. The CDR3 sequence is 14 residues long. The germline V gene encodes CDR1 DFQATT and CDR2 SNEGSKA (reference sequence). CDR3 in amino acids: CSAPTIGRNTEAFF. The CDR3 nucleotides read TGCAGTGCCCCCACTATCGGGAGGAACACTGAAGCTTTCTTT.

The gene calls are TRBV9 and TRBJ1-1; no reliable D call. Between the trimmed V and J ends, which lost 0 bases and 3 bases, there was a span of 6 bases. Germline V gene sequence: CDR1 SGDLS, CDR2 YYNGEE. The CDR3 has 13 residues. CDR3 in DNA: TGTGCCAGCAGCGTAGGGGGTTACACTGAAGCTTTCTTT. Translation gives CASSVGGYTEAFF.

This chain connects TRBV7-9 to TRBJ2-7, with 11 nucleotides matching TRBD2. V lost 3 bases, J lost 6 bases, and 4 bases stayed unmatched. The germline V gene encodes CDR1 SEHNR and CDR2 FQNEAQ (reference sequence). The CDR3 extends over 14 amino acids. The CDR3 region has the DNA TGTGCCAGCAGCTTTAGCGGGGGGGCAGGCGAGCAGTACGTC. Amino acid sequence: CASSFSGGAGEQYV.

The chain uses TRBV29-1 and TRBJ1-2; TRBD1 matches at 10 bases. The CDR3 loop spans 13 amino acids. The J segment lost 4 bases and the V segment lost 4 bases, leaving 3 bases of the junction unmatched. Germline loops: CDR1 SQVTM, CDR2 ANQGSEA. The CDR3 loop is CSVVRTGGYGYTF. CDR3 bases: TGCAGCGTTGTTCGGACAGGGGGCTATGGCTACACCTTC.

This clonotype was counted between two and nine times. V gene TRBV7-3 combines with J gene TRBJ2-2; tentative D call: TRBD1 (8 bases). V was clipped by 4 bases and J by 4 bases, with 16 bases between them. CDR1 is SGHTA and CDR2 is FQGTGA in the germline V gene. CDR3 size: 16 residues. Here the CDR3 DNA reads TGTGCCAGCAGCTCTTCACAGGGGGGGAGCACCGGGGAGCTGTTTTTT. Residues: CASSSSQGGSTGELFF.

CDR3 DNA: TGTGCCAGCAGTTACGTGAAGTTCAGGGGGGAGCTGTTTTTT. Amino acids: CASSYVKFRGELFF. The V and J genes are TRBV6-2 or TRBV6-3 and TRBJ2-2; no reliable D call. Germline V gene data show CDR1 as MNHEY and CDR2 as SVGEGT. V was cut by 2 bases and J by 8 bases, with 12 bases left in between. The CDR3 totals 14 residues.

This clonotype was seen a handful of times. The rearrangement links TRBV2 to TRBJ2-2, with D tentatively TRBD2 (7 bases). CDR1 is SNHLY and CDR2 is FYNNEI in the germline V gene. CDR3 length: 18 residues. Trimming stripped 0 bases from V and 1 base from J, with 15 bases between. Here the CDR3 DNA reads TGTGCCAGCAGTGAAGCTAGGGGGGGCCCGATGAACACCGGGGAGCTGTTTTTT. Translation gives CASSEARGGPMNTGELFF. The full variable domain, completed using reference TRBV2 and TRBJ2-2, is EPEVTQTPSHQVTQMGQEVILRCVPISNHLYFYWYRQILGQKVEFLVSFYNNEISEKSEIFDDQFSVERPDGSNFTLKIRSTKLEDSAMYFCASSEARGGPMNTGELFFGEGSRLTVL.

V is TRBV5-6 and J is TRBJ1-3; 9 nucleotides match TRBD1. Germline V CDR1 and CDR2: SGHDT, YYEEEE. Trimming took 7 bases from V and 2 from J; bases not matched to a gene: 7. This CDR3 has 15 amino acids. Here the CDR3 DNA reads TGTGCCAGCCAACAGGGGGCCTATACTGGAAACACCATATATTTT. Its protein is CASQQGAYTGNTIYF. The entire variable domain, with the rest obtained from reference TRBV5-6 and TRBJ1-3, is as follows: DAGVTQSPTHLIKTRGQQVTLRCSPKSGHDTVSWYQQALGQGPQFIFQYYEEEERQRGNFPDRFSGHQFPNYSSELNVNALLLGDSALYLCASQQGAYTGNTIYFGEGSWLTVV.

CDR3 in amino acids: CASSRYPRGMNTEAFF. The CDR3 DNA sequence: TGTGCCAGCAGTCGATACCCCCGGGGGATGAACACTGAAGCTTTCTTT. This chain links TRBV12-3 or TRBV12-4 with TRBJ1-1; weak D call: TRBD1 (5 bases). Trimming shortened V by 5 bases and J by 0 bases, and 16 bases separated the two germline ends. CDR3 size: 16 residues.

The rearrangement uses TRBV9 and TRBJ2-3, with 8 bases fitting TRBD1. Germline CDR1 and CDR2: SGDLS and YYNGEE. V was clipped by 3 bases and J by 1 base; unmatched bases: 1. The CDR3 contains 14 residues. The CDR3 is CASSADRGTDTQYF. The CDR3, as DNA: TGTGCCAGCAGCGCGGACAGGGGCACAGATACGCAGTATTTT. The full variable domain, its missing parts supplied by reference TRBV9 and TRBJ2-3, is DSGVTQTPKHLITATGQRVTLRCSPRSGDLSVYWYQQSLDQGLQFLIQYYNGEERAKGNILERFSAQQFPDLHSELNLSSLELGDSALYFCASSADRGTDTQYFGPGTRLTVL.

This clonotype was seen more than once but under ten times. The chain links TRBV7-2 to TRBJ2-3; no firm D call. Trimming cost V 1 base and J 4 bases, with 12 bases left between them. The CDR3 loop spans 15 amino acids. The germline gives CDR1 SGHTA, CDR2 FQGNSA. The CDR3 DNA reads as TGTGCCAGCAGCTTAGGGGGTACTACCGCAGATACGCAGTATTTT. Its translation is CASSLGGTTADTQYF.

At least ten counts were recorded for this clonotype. CDR3: CASSFGGVNNEQFF. CDR3 DNA: TGCGCCAGCAGCTTCGGGGGGGTGAACAATGAGCAGTTCTTC. The V call is TRBV5-1, the J call TRBJ2-1; 8 positions agree with TRBD2. CDR1 is SGHRS and CDR2 is YFSETQ in the germline V gene. This CDR3 has 14 residues. Trimming cost V 2 bases and J 5 bases; bases outside gene matches: 3. Combining the CDR3 with reference TRBV5-1 and TRBJ2-1 gives the whole variable domain KAGVTQTPRYLIKTRGQQVTLSCSPISGHRSVSWYQQTPGQGLQFLFEYFSETQRNKGNFPGRFSGRQFSNSRSEMNVSTLELGDSALYLCASSFGGVNNEQFFGPGTRLTVL.

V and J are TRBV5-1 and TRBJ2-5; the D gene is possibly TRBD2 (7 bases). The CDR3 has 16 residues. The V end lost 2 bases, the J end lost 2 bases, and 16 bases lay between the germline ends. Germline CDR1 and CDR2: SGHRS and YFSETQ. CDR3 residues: CASSLLRGGSQETQYF. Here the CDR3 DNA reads TGCGCCAGCAGCTTACTAAGGGGGGGCTCACAAGAGACCCAGTACTTC.

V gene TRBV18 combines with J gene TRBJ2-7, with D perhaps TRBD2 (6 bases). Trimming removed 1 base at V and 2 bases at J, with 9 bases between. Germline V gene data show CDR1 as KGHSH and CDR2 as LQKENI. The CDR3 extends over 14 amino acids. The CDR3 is CASSPLAATYEQYF. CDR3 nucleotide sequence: TGTGCCAGCTCACCACTAGCGGCAACCTACGAGCAGTACTTC.

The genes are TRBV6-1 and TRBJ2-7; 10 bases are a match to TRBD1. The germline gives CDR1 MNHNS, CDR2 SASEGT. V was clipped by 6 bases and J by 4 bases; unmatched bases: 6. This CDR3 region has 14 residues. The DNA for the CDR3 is TGTGCCAGCAGCCGACAGGGGGCGGTTTACGAGCAGTACGTC. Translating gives CASSRQGAVYEQYV.